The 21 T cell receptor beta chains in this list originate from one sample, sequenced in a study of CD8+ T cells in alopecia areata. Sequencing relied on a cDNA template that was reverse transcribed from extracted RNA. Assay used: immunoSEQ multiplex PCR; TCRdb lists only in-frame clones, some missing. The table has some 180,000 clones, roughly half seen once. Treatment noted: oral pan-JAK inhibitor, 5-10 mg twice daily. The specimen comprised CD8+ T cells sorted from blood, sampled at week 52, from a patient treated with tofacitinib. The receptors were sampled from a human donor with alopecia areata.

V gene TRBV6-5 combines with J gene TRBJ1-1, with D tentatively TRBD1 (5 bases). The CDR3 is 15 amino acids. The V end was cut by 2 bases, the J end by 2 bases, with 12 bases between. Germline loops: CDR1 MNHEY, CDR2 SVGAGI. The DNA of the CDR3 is TGTGCCAGCAGTTACCAGGGATCCCCCAACACTGAAGCTTTCTTT. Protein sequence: CASSYQGSPNTEAFF.

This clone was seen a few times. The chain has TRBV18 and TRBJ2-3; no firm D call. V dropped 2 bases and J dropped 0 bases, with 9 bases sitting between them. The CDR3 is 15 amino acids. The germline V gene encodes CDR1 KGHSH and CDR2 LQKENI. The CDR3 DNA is TGTGCCAGCTCACCAAAAAGGATTAGCACAGATACGCAGTATTTT. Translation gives CASSPKRISTDTQYF.

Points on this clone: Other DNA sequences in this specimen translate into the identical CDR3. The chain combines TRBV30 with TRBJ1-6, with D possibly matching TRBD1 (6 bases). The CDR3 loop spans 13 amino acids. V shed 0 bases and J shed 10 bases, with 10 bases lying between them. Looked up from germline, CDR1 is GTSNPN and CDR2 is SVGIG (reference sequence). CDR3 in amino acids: CAWSVQGGSPLHF. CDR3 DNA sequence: TGTGCCTGGAGTGTACAGGGTGGCTCACCCCTCCACTTT.

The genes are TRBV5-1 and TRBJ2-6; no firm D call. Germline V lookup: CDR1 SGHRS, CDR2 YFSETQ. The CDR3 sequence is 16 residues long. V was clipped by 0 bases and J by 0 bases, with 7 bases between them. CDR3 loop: CASSLEPNSGANVLTF. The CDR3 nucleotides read TGCGCCAGCAGCTTGGAACCGAACTCTGGGGCCAACGTCCTGACTTTC.

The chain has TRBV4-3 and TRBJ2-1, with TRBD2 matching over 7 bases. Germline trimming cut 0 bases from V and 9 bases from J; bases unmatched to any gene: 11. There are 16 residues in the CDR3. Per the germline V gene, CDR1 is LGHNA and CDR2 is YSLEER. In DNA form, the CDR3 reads TGCGCCAGCAGCCAAGATTTCGGCGCGGGAGAGGGTGAGCAGTTCTTC. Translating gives CASSQDFGAGEGEQFF.

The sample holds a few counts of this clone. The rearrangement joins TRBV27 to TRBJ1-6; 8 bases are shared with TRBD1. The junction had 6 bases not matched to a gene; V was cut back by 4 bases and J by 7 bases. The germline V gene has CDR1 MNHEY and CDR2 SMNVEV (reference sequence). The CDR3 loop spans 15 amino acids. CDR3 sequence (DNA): TGTGCCAGCAGTTCCAGGACAGGGTCAAATTCACCCCTCCACTTT. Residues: CASSSRTGSNSPLHF.

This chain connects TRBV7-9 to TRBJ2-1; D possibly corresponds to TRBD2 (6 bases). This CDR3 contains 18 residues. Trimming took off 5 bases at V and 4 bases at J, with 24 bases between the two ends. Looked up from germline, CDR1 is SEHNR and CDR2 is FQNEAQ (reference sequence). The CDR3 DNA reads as TGTGCCAGCAGCGGGAGTGTTTCTAGGAGGGGTACTTACAATGAGCAGTTCTTC. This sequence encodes CASSGSVSRRGTYNEQFF.

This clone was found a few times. CDR3 residues: CATSRRSLGETQYF. The CDR3 region has the DNA TGTGCCACCAGCAGACGTAGTCTTGGAGAGACCCAGTACTTC. The chain combines TRBV15 with TRBJ2-5, with D hard to call. V lost 2 bases, J lost 4 bases, and 11 bases lay in between. There are 14 residues in the CDR3. Looked up from germline, CDR1 is LNHNV and CDR2 is YYDKDF (reference sequence).

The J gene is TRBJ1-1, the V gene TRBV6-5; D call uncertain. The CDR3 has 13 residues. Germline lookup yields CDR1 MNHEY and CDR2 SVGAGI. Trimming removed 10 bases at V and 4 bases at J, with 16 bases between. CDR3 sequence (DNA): TGTGCCATCGGCCGTTGGGGAACCACTGAAGCTTTCTTT. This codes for CAIGRWGTTEAFF.

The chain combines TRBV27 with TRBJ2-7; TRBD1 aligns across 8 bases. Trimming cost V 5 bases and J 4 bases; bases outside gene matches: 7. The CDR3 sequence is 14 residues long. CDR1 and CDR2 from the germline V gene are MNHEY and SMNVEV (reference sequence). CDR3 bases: TGTGCCAGCAGTCCCCGGGACAGGACGTACGAGCAGTACTTC. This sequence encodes CASSPRDRTYEQYF.

DNA for the CDR3: TGTGCCAGCAGCGAAGGTTTGTTAGGCACTGAAGCTTTCTTT. Encoded protein: CASSEGLLGTEAFF. The chain joins TRBV7-2 to TRBJ1-1; D is undetermined. Germline CDR1 is SGHTA and CDR2 is FQGNSA. The V end was cut by 5 bases, the J end by 4 bases, with 14 bases between. The CDR3 length is 14 residues.

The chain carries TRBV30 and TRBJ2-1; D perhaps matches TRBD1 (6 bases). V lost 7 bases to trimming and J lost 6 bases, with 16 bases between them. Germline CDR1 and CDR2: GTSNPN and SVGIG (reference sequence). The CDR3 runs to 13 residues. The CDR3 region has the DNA TGTGCCTCGTCAGGACAGTTGGCCAATGAGCAGTTCTTC. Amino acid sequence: CASSGQLANEQFF.

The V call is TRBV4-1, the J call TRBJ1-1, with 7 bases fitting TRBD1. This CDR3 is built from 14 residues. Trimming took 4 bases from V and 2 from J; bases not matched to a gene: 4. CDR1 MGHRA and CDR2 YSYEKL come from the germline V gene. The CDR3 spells CASSPGQINTEAFF. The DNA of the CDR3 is TGCGCCAGCAGCCCGGGACAGATAAACACTGAAGCTTTCTTT.

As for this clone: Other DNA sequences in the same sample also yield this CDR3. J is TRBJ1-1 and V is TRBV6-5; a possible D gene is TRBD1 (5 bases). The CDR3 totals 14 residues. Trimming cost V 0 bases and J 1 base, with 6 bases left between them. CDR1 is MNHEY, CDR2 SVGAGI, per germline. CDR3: CASSYSQGNTEAFF. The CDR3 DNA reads TGTGCCAGCAGTTACTCTCAGGGGAACACTGAAGCTTTCTTT.

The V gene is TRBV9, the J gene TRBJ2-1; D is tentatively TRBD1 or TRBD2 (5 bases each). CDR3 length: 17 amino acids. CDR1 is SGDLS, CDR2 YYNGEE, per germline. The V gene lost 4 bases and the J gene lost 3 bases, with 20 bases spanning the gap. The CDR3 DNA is TGTGCCAGCAGCCGAACAAGCACAGGAGGCCTCTACAATGAGCAGTTCTTC. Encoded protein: CASSRTSTGGLYNEQFF. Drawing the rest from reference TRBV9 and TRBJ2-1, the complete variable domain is DSGVTQTPKHLITATGQRVTLRCSPRSGDLSVYWYQQSLDQGLQFLIQYYNGEERAKGNILERFSAQQFPDLHSELNLSSLELGDSALYFCASSRTSTGGLYNEQFFGPGTRLTVL.

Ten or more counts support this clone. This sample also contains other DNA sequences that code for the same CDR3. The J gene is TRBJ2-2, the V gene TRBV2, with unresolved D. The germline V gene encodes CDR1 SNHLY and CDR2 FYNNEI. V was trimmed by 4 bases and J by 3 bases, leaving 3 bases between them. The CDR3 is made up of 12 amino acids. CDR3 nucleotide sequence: TGTGCCAGCAGTGGGGACACCGGGGAGCTGTTTTTT. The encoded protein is CASSGDTGELFF.

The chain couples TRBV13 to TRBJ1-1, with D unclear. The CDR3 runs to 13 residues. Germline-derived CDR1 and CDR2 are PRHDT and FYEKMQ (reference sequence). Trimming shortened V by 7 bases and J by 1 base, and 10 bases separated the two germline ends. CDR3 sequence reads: CASTLEGNTEAFF. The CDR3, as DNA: TGTGCCAGCACCCTTGAGGGGAACACTGAAGCTTTCTTT.

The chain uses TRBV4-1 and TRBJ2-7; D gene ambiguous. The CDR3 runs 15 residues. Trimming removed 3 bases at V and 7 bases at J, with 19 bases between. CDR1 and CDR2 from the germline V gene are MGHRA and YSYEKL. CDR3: CASSQFFTAPWEQYF. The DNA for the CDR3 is TGCGCCAGCAGCCAGTTTTTTACAGCTCCGTGGGAGCAGTACTTC.

CDR3 protein: CAWSPGQTQETQYF. DNA of the CDR3: TGTGCCTGGAGTCCCGGACAGACCCAAGAGACCCAGTACTTC. The gene calls are TRBV30 and TRBJ2-5; D is possibly TRBD1 (6 bases). Trimming removed 2 bases from V and 1 base from J, with 11 bases in between. From germline, CDR1 is GTSNPN and CDR2 SVGIG (reference sequence). This CDR3 is built from 14 residues.

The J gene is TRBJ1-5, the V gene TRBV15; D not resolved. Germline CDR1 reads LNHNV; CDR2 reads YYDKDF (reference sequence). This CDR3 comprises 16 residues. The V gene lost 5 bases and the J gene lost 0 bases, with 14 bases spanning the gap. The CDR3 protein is CATSRGRERSNQPQHF. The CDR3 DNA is TGTGCCACCAGCCGAGGGCGCGAGCGTAGCAATCAGCCCCAGCATTTT.

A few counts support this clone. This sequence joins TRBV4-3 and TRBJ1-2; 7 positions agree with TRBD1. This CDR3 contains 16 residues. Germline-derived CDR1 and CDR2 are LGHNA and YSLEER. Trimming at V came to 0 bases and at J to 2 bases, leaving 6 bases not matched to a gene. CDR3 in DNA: TGCGCCAGCAGCCAAGAAACAGGGGAGCCCAACTATGGCTACACCTTC. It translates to CASSQETGEPNYGYTF.